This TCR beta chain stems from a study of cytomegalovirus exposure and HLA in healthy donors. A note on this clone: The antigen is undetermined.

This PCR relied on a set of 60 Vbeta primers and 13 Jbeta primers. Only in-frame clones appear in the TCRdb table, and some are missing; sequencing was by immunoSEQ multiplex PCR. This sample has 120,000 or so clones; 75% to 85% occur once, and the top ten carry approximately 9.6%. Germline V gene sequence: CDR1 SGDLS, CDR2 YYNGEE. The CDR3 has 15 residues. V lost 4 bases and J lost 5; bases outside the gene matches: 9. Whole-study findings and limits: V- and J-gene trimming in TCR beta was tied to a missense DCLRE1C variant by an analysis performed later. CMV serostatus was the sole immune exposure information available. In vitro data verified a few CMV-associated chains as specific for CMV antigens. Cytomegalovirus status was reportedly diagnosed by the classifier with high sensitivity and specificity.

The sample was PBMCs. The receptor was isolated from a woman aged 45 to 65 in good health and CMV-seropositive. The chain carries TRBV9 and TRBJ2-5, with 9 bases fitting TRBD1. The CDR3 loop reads CASSTTGGFGETQYF. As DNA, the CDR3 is TGTGCCAGCAGCACTACAGGGGGCTTCGGCGAGACCCAGTACTTC.